This T cell receptor (beta chain) is from a study of human versus mouse CDR3 diversity and MHC coevolution. Findings and limits, study-wide: Roughly 1.5 million TCR beta clonotypes were estimated for humans, the largest repertoire.

The protocol was immunoSEQ multiplex PCR, while the TCRdb copy is restricted to in-frame clones and leaves out a portion. The sample consists of just under 60,000 clones, 94% of them appearing once. Germline-derived CDR1 and CDR2 are SGHRS and YFSETQ. The CDR3 contains 16 residues. V was cut by 0 bases and J by 1 base, with 12 bases left in between. Note on this clone: The antigen is not known.

The source of this sequence is a person aged 55 to 75 in good health. J is TRBJ2-3 and V is TRBV5-1; D not resolved. The sequenced material came from naive CD4+ T cells from blood. As to subset: CD45RO-negative CD62L-positive naive CD4 T cells. Here the CDR3 reads CASSLGAFYGTDTQYF. The DNA of the CDR3 is TGCGCCAGCAGCTTGGGGGCCTTTTACGGCACAGATACGCAGTATTTT.